These T cell receptor beta chains were read from a single sample in a study of shared clonotypes between healthy human individuals. Only in-frame clones appear in the TCRdb table, and some are missing; sequencing was by immunoSEQ multiplex PCR. The table has under 1,900,000 clones, 98% to 99% seen once; the top ten hold about 0.35%. Sequencing was performed on naive CD4+ T cells sorted from blood. Receptors were obtained from a man aged 30-40 years in good health. Both conserved end residues are part of each CDR3. A D gene is named only where the DNA matches it firmly. The listing skips clone size in some rows; elsewhere it reads once, few, many or a size class.

D gene: NA
clone size: NA
V gene: TRBV18
J gene: TRBJ1-5
CDR3 DNA: TGTGCCAGCTCACGTCCTTTGGAGCCCCAGCATTTT
CDR3 protein: CASSRPLEPQHF

D gene: TRBD1
clone size: NA
V gene: TRBV27
J gene: TRBJ1-4
CDR3 DNA: TGTGCCAGCAGTCGGGACAGGGTCGGTGAAAAACTGTTTTTT
CDR3 protein: CASSRDRVGEKLFF

D gene: TRBD2
clone size: NA
V gene: TRBV11-2
J gene: TRBJ2-7
CDR3 DNA: TGTGCCAGCAGGTTTGGGACTAGCGGGGCCTACGAGCAGTACTTC
CDR3 protein: CASRFGTSGAYEQYF

D gene: NA
clone size: NA
V gene: TRBV25-1
J gene: TRBJ1-1
CDR3 DNA: TGTGCCAGCAGTGCCCCCAGGGTTAAGGGGAACACTGAAGCTTTCTTT
CDR3 protein: CASSAPRVKGNTEAFF

D gene: TRBD1
clone size: NA
V gene: TRBV5-1
J gene: TRBJ2-1
CDR3 DNA: TGCGCCAGCCACCCCCCGGGACAGCCTGAGCAGTTCTTC
CDR3 protein: CASHPPGQPEQFF

D gene: NA
clone size: NA
V gene: TRBV29-1
J gene: TRBJ2-3
CDR3 DNA: TGCAGCGTTCGAGTCAGATTTAGCACAGATACGCAGTATTTT
CDR3 protein: CSVRVRFSTDTQYF

D gene: NA
clone size: NA
V gene: TRBV19
J gene: TRBJ2-5
CDR3 DNA: TGTGCCAGTAGTATAGACCAACTCCTCGGCCGGGAGACCCAGTACTTC
CDR3 protein: CASSIDQLLGRETQYF

D gene: NA
clone size: NA
V gene: TRBV6-5
J gene: TRBJ2-3
CDR3 DNA: TGTGCCAGCACCCCAACTGGGCTGCCAGATACGCAGTATTTT
CDR3 protein: CASTPTGLPDTQYF

D gene: NA
clone size: NA
V gene: TRBV6-1
J gene: TRBJ2-1
CDR3 DNA: TGTGCCAGCAGTGCCAGTAGGGACCGAAAGGACAATGAGCAGTTCTTC
CDR3 protein: CASSASRDRKDNEQFF

D gene: NA
clone size: NA
V gene: TRBV10-2
J gene: TRBJ2-7
CDR3 DNA: TGCGCCAGCAGTCAGGGCTTCTACGAGCAGTACTTC
CDR3 protein: CASSQGFYEQYF

D gene: NA
clone size: once
V gene: TRBV28
J gene: TRBJ1-5
CDR3 DNA: TGTGCCAGCAGTCGAAATCAGCCCCAGCATTTT
CDR3 protein: CASSRNQPQHF

D gene: NA
clone size: NA
V gene: TRBV30
J gene: TRBJ2-1
CDR3 DNA: TGTGCCTGGAAGGGCGGATCCTACAATGAGCAGTTCTTC
CDR3 protein: CAWKGGSYNEQFF

D gene: TRBD1
clone size: NA
V gene: TRBV5-1
J gene: TRBJ2-1
CDR3 DNA: TGCGCCAGCAGCCTTACCCGGGACAGAAACTACAATGAGCAGTTCTTC
CDR3 protein: CASSLTRDRNYNEQFF

D gene: NA
clone size: NA
V gene: TRBV6-5
J gene: TRBJ1-3
CDR3 DNA: TGTGCCAGCAGCTCCCGGGGACCATCTGGAAACACCATATATTTT
CDR3 protein: CASSSRGPSGNTIYF

D gene: NA
clone size: NA
V gene: TRBV5-1
J gene: TRBJ2-7
CDR3 DNA: TGCGCCAGCCGGGAGCAGGGTCTCGGCTACGAGCAGTACTTC
CDR3 protein: CASREQGLGYEQYF

D gene: NA
clone size: NA
V gene: TRBV4-1
J gene: TRBJ1-5
CDR3 DNA: TGCGCCAGCAGCCAAGATGGGGGAGCCCCGGATTATAGCAATCAGCCCCAGCATTTT
CDR3 protein: CASSQDGGAPDYSNQPQHF

D gene: NA
clone size: NA
V gene: TRBV7-8
J gene: TRBJ2-7
CDR3 DNA: TGTGCCAGCAGCTTAGTAGTAACCCACGAGCAGTACTTC
CDR3 protein: CASSLVVTHEQYF

D gene: NA
clone size: NA
V gene: TRBV9
J gene: TRBJ1-2
CDR3 DNA: TGTGCCAGCAGCGTAGAGGCGGTTTGGTATGGCTACACCTTC
CDR3 protein: CASSVEAVWYGYTF

D gene: TRBD2
clone size: NA
V gene: TRBV6-4
J gene: TRBJ2-1
CDR3 DNA: TGTGCCAGCAGTGGACTAGCGGGGAGCCACGAGCAGTTCTTC
CDR3 protein: CASSGLAGSHEQFF

D gene: TRBD1
clone size: once
V gene: TRBV6-4
J gene: TRBJ1-2
CDR3 DNA: TGTGCCAGCCGGACAGGGGATGGCGGCTACACCTTC
CDR3 protein: CASRTGDGGYTF

D gene: TRBD2
clone size: NA
V gene: TRBV5-1
J gene: TRBJ2-3
CDR3 DNA: TGCGCCAGCAGCTTGGCGGGACTACCCACAGATACGCAGTATTTT
CDR3 protein: CASSLAGLPTDTQYF

D gene: NA
clone size: once
V gene: TRBV11-3
J gene: TRBJ2-2
CDR3 DNA: TGTGCCAGCAGCTCCGGCACCGGGGAGCTGTTTTTT
CDR3 protein: CASSSGTGELFF

D gene: TRBD1
clone size: NA
V gene: TRBV25-1
J gene: TRBJ2-1
CDR3 DNA: TGTGCCAGCAGTGAACCAGGACGTCGGGACAGGGAGTCAGTTGAGCAGTTCTTC
CDR3 protein: CASSEPGRRDRESVEQFF

D gene: TRBD1
clone size: NA
V gene: TRBV2
J gene: TRBJ2-5
CDR3 DNA: TGTGCCAGCAGTGCGGACAGGCAAGAGACCCAGTACTTC
CDR3 protein: CASSADRQETQYF

D gene: TRBD1
clone size: NA
V gene: TRBV5-1
J gene: TRBJ2-3
CDR3 DNA: TGCGCCAGCAGGCCGGGACAGATTACAGATACGCAGTATTTT
CDR3 protein: CASRPGQITDTQYF

D gene: NA
clone size: NA
V gene: TRBV28
J gene: TRBJ2-7
CDR3 DNA: TGTGCCAGCAGGGGCCCTACCAGCTCCTACGAGCAGTACTTC
CDR3 protein: CASRGPTSSYEQYF

D gene: NA
clone size: NA
V gene: TRBV18
J gene: TRBJ2-3
CDR3 DNA: TGTGCCAGCTCACCGCTTTGGGATACGCAGTATTTT
CDR3 protein: CASSPLWDTQYF

D gene: NA
clone size: NA
V gene: TRBV6-5
J gene: TRBJ2-2
CDR3 DNA: TGTGCCAGCAGGCCCCTAGCGCCGAACACCGGGGAGCTGTTTTTT
CDR3 protein: CASRPLAPNTGELFF

D gene: NA
clone size: NA
V gene: TRBV28
J gene: TRBJ2-2
CDR3 DNA: TGTGCCAGCAGTCATCGACACGTGAACACCGGGGAGCTGTTTTTT
CDR3 protein: CASSHRHVNTGELFF

D gene: TRBD1
clone size: NA
V gene: TRBV15
J gene: TRBJ2-7
CDR3 DNA: TGTGCCACCAGCAGGATGGGGACAGGGTTGTTCGAGCAGTACTTC
CDR3 protein: CATSRMGTGLFEQYF

D gene: NA
clone size: once
V gene: TRBV5-4
J gene: TRBJ1-2
CDR3 DNA: TGTGCCAGCAGCTTATCCGGGGGTGGGTATGGCTACACCTTC
CDR3 protein: CASSLSGGGYGYTF

D gene: NA
clone size: NA
V gene: TRBV9
J gene: TRBJ2-3
CDR3 DNA: TGTGCCAGCAGCTCTCAGGCGGACTGGACCGGCACAGATACGCAGTATTTT
CDR3 protein: CASSSQADWTGTDTQYF

D gene: NA
clone size: few
V gene: TRBV19
J gene: TRBJ1-2
CDR3 DNA: TGTGCCAGTAGCCAGACGAACTATGGCTACACCTTC
CDR3 protein: CASSQTNYGYTF

D gene: TRBD1
clone size: NA
V gene: TRBV5-1
J gene: TRBJ2-7
CDR3 DNA: TGCGCCAATTCCCGGGACAGGGAAGCAGGAATGCTCGACGAGCAGTACTTC
CDR3 protein: CANSRDREAGMLDEQYF

D gene: NA
clone size: NA
V gene: TRBV9
J gene: TRBJ2-7
CDR3 DNA: TGTGCCAGCAATCGGGGTGCAGTATCCTACGAGCAGTACTTC
CDR3 protein: CASNRGAVSYEQYF

D gene: NA
clone size: NA
V gene: TRBV9
J gene: TRBJ2-2
CDR3 DNA: TGTGCCAGCAGCGCTTCTGCTGGACGTCCCGGGGAGCTGTTTTTT
CDR3 protein: CASSASAGRPGELFF

D gene: NA
clone size: NA
V gene: TRBV6-5
J gene: TRBJ2-1
CDR3 DNA: TGTGCCAGCAGGGCTTCCTACAATGAGCAGTTCTTC
CDR3 protein: CASRASYNEQFF

D gene: TRBD2
clone size: NA
V gene: TRBV9
J gene: TRBJ2-1
CDR3 DNA: TGTGCCAGCAGCGTAGTATCAGGTAGATTAGCGGGAGGGCCAGTAGATGAGCAGTTCTTC
CDR3 protein: CASSVVSGRLAGGPVDEQFF

D gene: TRBD1
clone size: NA
V gene: TRBV10-1
J gene: TRBJ2-2
CDR3 DNA: TGCGCCAGCAGACAGGGGCGCGTCACCGGGGAGCTGTTTTTT
CDR3 protein: CASRQGRVTGELFF

D gene: TRBD1
clone size: NA
V gene: TRBV27
J gene: TRBJ2-7
CDR3 DNA: TGTGCCAGCAGTTTATCGATTTTAGGACAGGGGGCCCACGAGCAGTACTTC
CDR3 protein: CASSLSILGQGAHEQYF

D gene: TRBD2
clone size: NA
V gene: TRBV9
J gene: TRBJ2-7
CDR3 DNA: TGTGCCAGCAGCGGGGGACTACCCCCCTACGAGCAGTACTTC
CDR3 protein: CASSGGLPPYEQYF

D gene: TRBD2
clone size: NA
V gene: TRBV10-2
J gene: TRBJ2-3
CDR3 DNA: TGCGCCAGCAGTGTGATTCCTAGCGGGATTAGCACAGATACGCAGTATTTT
CDR3 protein: CASSVIPSGISTDTQYF

D gene: TRBD1
clone size: NA
V gene: TRBV2
J gene: TRBJ1-2
CDR3 DNA: TGTGCCAGCCGACAGGGGGCTAACGGCTACACCTTC
CDR3 protein: CASRQGANGYTF

D gene: NA
clone size: NA
V gene: TRBV9
J gene: TRBJ2-2
CDR3 DNA: TGTGCCAGCAGCGTAGCTGTGAGAACCGGGGAGCTGTTTTTT
CDR3 protein: CASSVAVRTGELFF

D gene: NA
clone size: once
V gene: TRBV30
J gene: TRBJ1-3
CDR3 DNA: TGTGCCTGGAGTGTACTTCACTCTGGAAACACCATATATTTT
CDR3 protein: CAWSVLHSGNTIYF

D gene: NA
clone size: NA
V gene: TRBV5-1
J gene: TRBJ1-1
CDR3 DNA: TGCGCCAGCAGCTTGGGACAGATATTGAACACTGAAGCTTTCTTT
CDR3 protein: CASSLGQILNTEAFF

D gene: NA
clone size: NA
V gene: TRBV9
J gene: TRBJ2-1
CDR3 DNA: TGTGCCAGCAGCCTAGGGTCAGGCTCTGGCGCTGAGCAGTTCTTC
CDR3 protein: CASSLGSGSGAEQFF

D gene: TRBD1
clone size: NA
V gene: TRBV7-9
J gene: TRBJ2-3
CDR3 DNA: TGTGCCAGCAGCCCCTTGGACAGGACCACAGATACGCAGTATTTT
CDR3 protein: CASSPLDRTTDTQYF

D gene: TRBD1
clone size: NA
V gene: TRBV6-5
J gene: TRBJ2-7
CDR3 DNA: TGTGCCAGCAGGTCCTCGACAGGGAGATTTGCCGAGCAGTACTTC
CDR3 protein: CASRSSTGRFAEQYF

D gene: NA
clone size: few
V gene: TRBV11-2
J gene: TRBJ1-5
CDR3 DNA: TGTGCCAGCAGCCGCTTACAGTCCTTGCCCCAGCATTTT
CDR3 protein: CASSRLQSLPQHF

D gene: NA
clone size: NA
V gene: TRBV5-5
J gene: TRBJ2-7
CDR3 DNA: TGTGCCAGCAGCTTATCTGGGACGTTGGCGGGCGAGCAGTACTTC
CDR3 protein: CASSLSGTLAGEQYF

D gene: NA
clone size: once
V gene: TRBV20-1
J gene: TRBJ2-7
CDR3 DNA: TGCAGTGCTCAGGCGGTCTACGAGCAGTACTTC
CDR3 protein: CSAQAVYEQYF

D gene: NA
clone size: NA
V gene: TRBV6-1
J gene: TRBJ1-1
CDR3 DNA: TGTGCCAGCAGTGGACAGATGAACACTGAAGCTTTCTTT
CDR3 protein: CASSGQMNTEAFF